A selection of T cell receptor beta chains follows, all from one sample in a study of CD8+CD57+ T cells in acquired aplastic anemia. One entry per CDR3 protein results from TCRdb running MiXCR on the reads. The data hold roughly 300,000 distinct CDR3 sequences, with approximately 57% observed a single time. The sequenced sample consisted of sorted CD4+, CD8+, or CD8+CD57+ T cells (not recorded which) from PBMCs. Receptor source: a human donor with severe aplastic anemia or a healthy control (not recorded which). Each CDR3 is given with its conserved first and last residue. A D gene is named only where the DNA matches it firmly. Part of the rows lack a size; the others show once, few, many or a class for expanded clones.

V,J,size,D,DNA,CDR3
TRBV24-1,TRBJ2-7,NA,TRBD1,TGTGCCACCAGTGATTGGGGGACAGGGACCCACGAGCAGTACTTC,CATSDWGTGTHEQYF
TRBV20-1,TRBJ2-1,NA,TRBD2,TGCAGTGCTAGAGAGCCGGGACTAGCGCCGCAGTTCTTC,CSAREPGLAPQFF
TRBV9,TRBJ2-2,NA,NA,TGTGCCAGCAGCGTTTCGGGGAACACCGGGGAGCTGTTTTTT,CASSVSGNTGELFF
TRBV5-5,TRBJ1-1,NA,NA,TGTGCCAGCAGCCCCGGGAGCAGATTGAACACTGAAGCTTTCTTT,CASSPGSRLNTEAFF
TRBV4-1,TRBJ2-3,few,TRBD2,TGCGCCAGCAGCCACCCAAGGACTAGTAGCACGTATTTT,CASSHPRTSSTYF
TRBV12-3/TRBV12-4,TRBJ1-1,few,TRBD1,TGTGCCAGCACCCCAGACAGGGGGGAAGCTTTCTTT,CASTPDRGEAFF
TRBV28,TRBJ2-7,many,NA,TGTGCCAGCAGTTTAGCTGCAGGGTTCTACGAGCAGTACTTC,CASSLAAGFYEQYF
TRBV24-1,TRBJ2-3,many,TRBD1,TGTGCCACCAGTGATTCCAGCAGGGGGATAGCCACAGATACGCAGTATTTT,CATSDSSRGIATDTQYF
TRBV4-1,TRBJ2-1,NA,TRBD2,TGCGCCAGCAGCCAAACTTGGACTAGCGGTGAGCAGTTCTTC,CASSQTWTSGEQFF
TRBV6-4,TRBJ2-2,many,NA,TGTGCCAGCAGTGGGGCAGGGGAAGCCGGGGAGCTGTTTTTT,CASSGAGEAGELFF
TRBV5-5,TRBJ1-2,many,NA,TGTGCCAGCAGCTTGGAGGTAGGGGACTATGGCTACACCTTC,CASSLEVGDYGYTF
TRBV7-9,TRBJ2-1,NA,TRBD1,TGTGCCAGCAGCTCGACGGACAGGGTAAGCTCCTACAATGAGCAGTTCTTC,CASSSTDRVSSYNEQFF
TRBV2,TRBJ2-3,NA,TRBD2,TGTGCCAGCAGTCTAAGCGTACTAGCGGGGGGTGATACGCAGTATTTT,CASSLSVLAGGDTQYF
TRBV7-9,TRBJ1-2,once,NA,TGTGCCAGCAGCTTAGCTGAAGGCACCTATGGCTACACCTTC,CASSLAEGTYGYTF
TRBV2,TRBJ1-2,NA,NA,TGTGCCAGCAGTGTCGGGACGGGGGACTATGGCTACACCTTC,CASSVGTGDYGYTF
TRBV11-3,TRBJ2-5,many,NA,TGTGCCAGCAGCCACAGGTACCAAGAGACCCAGTACTTC,CASSHRYQETQYF
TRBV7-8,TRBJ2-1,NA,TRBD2,TGTGCCAGTCTGGGACTAGCTGAACATGAGCAGTTCTTC,CASLGLAEHEQFF
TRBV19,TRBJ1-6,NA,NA,TGTGCCAGTAGTATACCCGACGGGGGATACAATTCACCCCTCCACTTT,CASSIPDGGYNSPLHF
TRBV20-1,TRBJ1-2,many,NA,TGCAGTGCTAGTAATTCGGTATCCTATGGCTACACCTTC,CSASNSVSYGYTF
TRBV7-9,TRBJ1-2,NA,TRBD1,TGTGCCAGCAGCTACAGTGGACAGGGGGAATATTATGGCTACACCTTC,CASSYSGQGEYYGYTF
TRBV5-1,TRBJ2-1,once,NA,TGCGCCAGCAGCATTAGGCAGGGTGATGAGCAGTTCTTC,CASSIRQGDEQFF
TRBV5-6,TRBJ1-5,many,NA,TGTGCCAGCAGCTTGACAGGGAATAAGCCCCAGCATTTT,CASSLTGNKPQHF